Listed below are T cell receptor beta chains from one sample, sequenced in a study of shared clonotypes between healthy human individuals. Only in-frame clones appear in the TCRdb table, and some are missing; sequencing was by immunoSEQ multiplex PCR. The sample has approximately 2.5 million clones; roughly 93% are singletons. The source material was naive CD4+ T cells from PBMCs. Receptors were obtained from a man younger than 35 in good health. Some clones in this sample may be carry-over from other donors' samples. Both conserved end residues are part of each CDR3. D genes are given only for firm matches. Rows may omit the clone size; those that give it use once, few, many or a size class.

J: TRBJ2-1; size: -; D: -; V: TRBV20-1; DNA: TGCAGTGCTAGAGCCAATGAGCAGTTCTTC; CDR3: CSARANEQFF
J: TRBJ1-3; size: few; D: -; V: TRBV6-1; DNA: TGTGCCAGCAGTGAAGATTGGCGAAACACCATATATTTT; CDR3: CASSEDWRNTIYF
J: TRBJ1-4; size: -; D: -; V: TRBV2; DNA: TGTGCCAGCAGGTCCACAACTAATGAAAAACTGTTTTTT; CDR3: CASRSTTNEKLFF
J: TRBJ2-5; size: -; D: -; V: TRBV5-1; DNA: TGCGCCAGCAGCGTCGGCGGGGCGAGGGGGCAAGAGACCCAGTACTTC; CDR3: CASSVGGARGQETQYF
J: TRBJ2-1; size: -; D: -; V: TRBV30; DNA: TGTGCCTGGAGTCCCCTGGACTATCTCGGGAGCTCCTACAATGAGCAGTTCTTC; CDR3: CAWSPLDYLGSSYNEQFF
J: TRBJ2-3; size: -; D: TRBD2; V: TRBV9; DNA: TGTGCCAGCAGCGTTCTAGCGGGTAACACAGATACGCAGTATTTT; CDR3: CASSVLAGNTDTQYF
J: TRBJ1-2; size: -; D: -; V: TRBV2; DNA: TGTGCCAGCACCGAATGGGGGGACGATGGCTACACCTTC; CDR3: CASTEWGDDGYTF
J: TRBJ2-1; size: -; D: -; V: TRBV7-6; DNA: TGTGCCAGCAGCCCCACCCAGGCTAGCGAATACAATGAGCAGTTCTTC; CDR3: CASSPTQASEYNEQFF
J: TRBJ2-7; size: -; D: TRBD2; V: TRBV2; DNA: TGTGCCAGCAGTCGGACTAGACCCCTCGAGCAGTACTTC; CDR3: CASSRTRPLEQYF
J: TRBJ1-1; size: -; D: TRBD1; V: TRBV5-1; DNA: TGCGCCAGCAGTCCATTTACAGGGGTTCGGGAAGAAGCTTTCTTT; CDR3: CASSPFTGVREEAFF
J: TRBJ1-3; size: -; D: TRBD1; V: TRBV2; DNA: TGTGCCAGCTCGATGGACAGGACTGGAAACACCATATATTTT; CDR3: CASSMDRTGNTIYF
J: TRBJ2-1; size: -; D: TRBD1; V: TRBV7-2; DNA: TGTGCCAGCAGCACTAGGACAGGGGGCGCCTACAATGAGCAGTTCTTC; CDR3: CASSTRTGGAYNEQFF
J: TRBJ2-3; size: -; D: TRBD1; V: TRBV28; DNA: TGTGCCAGCAGCCAACAGGGGGCAGATACGCAGTATTTT; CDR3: CASSQQGADTQYF
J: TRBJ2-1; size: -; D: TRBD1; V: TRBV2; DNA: TGTGCCAGCGCTAAGGGACAGATACTTTACAATGAGCAGTTCTTC; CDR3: CASAKGQILYNEQFF
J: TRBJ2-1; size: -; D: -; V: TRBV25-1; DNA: TGTGCCAGCAGTGAATATAGGGGGGAGATCCACAATGAGCAGTTCTTC; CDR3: CASSEYRGEIHNEQFF
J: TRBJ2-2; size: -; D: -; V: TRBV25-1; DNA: TGTGCCAGCAATAAGGGGACCGGGGAGCTGTTTTTT; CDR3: CASNKGTGELFF
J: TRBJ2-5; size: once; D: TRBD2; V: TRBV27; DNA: TGTGCCAGCAGGCGGCTAGCGGGGGGAGGGCAAGAGACCCAGTACTTC; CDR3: CASRRLAGGGQETQYF
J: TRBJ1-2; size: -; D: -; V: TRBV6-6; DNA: TGTGCCAGCAGTTACTCGACTATGCAGATCTATGGCTACACCTTC; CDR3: CASSYSTMQIYGYTF
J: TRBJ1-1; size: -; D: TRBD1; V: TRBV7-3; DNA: TGTGCCAGCAGTACAGGGGGAATGAACACTGAAGCTTTCTTT; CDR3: CASSTGGMNTEAFF
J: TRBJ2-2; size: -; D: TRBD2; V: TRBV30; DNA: TGTGCCTGGAGCCCGGGACTAGCGACCGGGGAGCTGTTTTTT; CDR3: CAWSPGLATGELFF
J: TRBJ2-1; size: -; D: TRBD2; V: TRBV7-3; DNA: TGTGCCAGCAGCCGAACCAGCGGGAGTCGTAATGAGCAGTTCTTC; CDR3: CASSRTSGSRNEQFF
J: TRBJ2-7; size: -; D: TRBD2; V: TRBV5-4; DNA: TGTGCCAGCAGCTCGGGACTAGCGGCCTCCTACGAGCAGTACTTC; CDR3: CASSSGLAASYEQYF
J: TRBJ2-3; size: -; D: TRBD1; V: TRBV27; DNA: TGTGCCAGCAGTTTCCGGGACAGGGGGGGAACAGATACGCAGTATTTT; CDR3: CASSFRDRGGTDTQYF
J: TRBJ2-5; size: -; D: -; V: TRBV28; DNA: TGTGCCAGCAGAGAGTTACAAGAGACCCAGTACTTC; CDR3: CASRELQETQYF
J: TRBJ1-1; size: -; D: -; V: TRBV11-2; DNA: TGTGCCAGCAGCTTAGGACGGGGGTACGGAGCTTTCTTT; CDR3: CASSLGRGYGAFF
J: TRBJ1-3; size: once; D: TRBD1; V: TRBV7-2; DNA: TGTGCCAGCAGCCCTGCAGGGGGCGCCGGTGGAAACACCATATATTTT; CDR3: CASSPAGGAGGNTIYF
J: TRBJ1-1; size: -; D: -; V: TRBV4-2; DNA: TGTGCCAGCAGCCAAGATGCGCGCGGGGTTGGAACTGAAGCTTTCTTT; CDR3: CASSQDARGVGTEAFF
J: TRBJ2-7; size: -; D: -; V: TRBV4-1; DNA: TGCGCCAGCAGCCAAGGTGGTGCCGGCTACGAGCAGTACTTC; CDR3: CASSQGGAGYEQYF
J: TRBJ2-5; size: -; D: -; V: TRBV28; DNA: TGTGCCAGCAGTTTCTTAAATTCCGGGGGAGAGACCCAGTACTTC; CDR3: CASSFLNSGGETQYF
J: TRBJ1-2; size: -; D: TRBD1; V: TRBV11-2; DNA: TGTGCCAGCAGCAGACAGGGCAACGGCTACACCTTC; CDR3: CASSRQGNGYTF
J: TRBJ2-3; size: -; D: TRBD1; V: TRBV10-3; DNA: TGTGCCGTGGACAGGGGTGGCACAGATACGCAGTATTTT; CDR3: CAVDRGGTDTQYF
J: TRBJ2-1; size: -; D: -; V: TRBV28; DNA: TGTGCCAGCAGTTTATTCGGACAGAACTACAATGAGCAGTTCTTC; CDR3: CASSLFGQNYNEQFF
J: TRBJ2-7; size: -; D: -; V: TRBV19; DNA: TGTGCCAGTAGTATAGACAGGAGGGAGCAGTACTTC; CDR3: CASSIDRREQYF
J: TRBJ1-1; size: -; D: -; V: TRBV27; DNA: TGTGCCAGCAGTCCCCTACCTGACAGGAGCACTGAAGCTTTCTTT; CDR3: CASSPLPDRSTEAFF
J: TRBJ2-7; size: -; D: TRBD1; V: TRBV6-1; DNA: TGTGCCAGCAGTGAAGCGGGACAGCTTTACGAGCAGTACTTC; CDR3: CASSEAGQLYEQYF
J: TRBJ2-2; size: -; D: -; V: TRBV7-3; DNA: TGTGCCAGCAGCTTACTACCACCCCTGTCCGGGGAGCTGTTTTTT; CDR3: CASSLLPPLSGELFF
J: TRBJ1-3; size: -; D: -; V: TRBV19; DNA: TGTGCCAGTAGTATGGTCCCGGCCACCTCTGGAAACACCATATATTTT; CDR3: CASSMVPATSGNTIYF
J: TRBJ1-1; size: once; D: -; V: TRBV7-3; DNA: TGTGCCAGCAGCGCTGAGGCGGAAACTGAAGCTTTCTTT; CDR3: CASSAEAETEAFF
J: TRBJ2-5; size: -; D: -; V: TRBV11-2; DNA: TGTGCCAGCAGCTTAGATCAACAGGGCCTGGAGACCCAGTACTTC; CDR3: CASSLDQQGLETQYF
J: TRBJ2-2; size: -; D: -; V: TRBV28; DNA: TGTGCCAGCGTCGAGGCGCCCCCCGGGGAGCTGTTTTTT; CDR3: CASVEAPPGELFF
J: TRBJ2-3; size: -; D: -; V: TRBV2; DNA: TGTGCCAGCAACCTTCTCGGCACAGATACGCAGTATTTT; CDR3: CASNLLGTDTQYF
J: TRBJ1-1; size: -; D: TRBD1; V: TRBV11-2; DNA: TGTGCCAGCAGCACACTACAGGGGGTGGGCACTGAAGCTTTCTTT; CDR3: CASSTLQGVGTEAFF
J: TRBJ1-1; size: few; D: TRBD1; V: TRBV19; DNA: TGTGCCAGTAGCACTCCCGGGACAGCAAACACTGAAGCTTTCTTT; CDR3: CASSTPGTANTEAFF
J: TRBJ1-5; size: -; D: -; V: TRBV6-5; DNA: TGTGCCAGCAGTTACTCGGTCAGGCAGCCCCAGCATTTT; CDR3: CASSYSVRQPQHF
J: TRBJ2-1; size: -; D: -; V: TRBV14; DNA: TGTGCCAGCAGCCGTTCGGTTTGGAGGGGCGGAGACAATGAGCAGTTCTTC; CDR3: CASSRSVWRGGDNEQFF
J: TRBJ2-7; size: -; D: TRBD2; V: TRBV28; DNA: TGTGCCAGCAGTCCTAGCGGGACCGGAGGGTACGAGCAGTACTTC; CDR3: CASSPSGTGGYEQYF
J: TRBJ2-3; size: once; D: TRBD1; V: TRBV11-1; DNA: TGTGCCAGCAGTAAGGGACAGCTATTAGCAGATACGCAGTATTTT; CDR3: CASSKGQLLADTQYF
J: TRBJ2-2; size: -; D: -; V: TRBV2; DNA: TGTGCCAGCAGTGCTCTCCCCGGGGAGCTGTTTTTT; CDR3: CASSALPGELFF
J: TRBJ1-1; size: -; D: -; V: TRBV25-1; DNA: TGTGCCAGCAGCTTCACGGCGGGGGGCGGTATGAACACTGAAGCTTTCTTT; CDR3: CASSFTAGGGMNTEAFF
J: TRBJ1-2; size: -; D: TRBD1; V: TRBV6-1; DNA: TGTGCCAGCAGTGAAGGCAGGGGGCGGCAGTGGGATGGCTACACCTTC; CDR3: CASSEGRGRQWDGYTF
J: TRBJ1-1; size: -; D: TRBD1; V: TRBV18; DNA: TGTGCCAGCTCACTAGACAGGGCGAACACTGAAGCTTTCTTT; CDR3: CASSLDRANTEAFF
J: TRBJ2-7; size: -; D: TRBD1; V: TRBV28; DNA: TGTGCCAGCAGTTTCCGGGACAGGGCGCTCTACGAGCAGTACTTC; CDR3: CASSFRDRALYEQYF
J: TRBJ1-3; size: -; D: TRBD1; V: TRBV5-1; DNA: TGCGCCAGCAGCTTACTAGGACAGGGAGGTGGAAACACCATATATTTT; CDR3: CASSLLGQGGGNTIYF